One sample yielded the 8 T cell receptor beta chains listed below, sequenced in a study of blood T cell repertoires in COVID-19. The method was immunoSEQ multiplex PCR; TCRdb's version includes in-frame clones alone and lacks a portion of them. The sample shows some 290,000 clones, roughly 86% of them seen only once. Sequenced sample: PBMCs or T cells enriched from blood (not recorded which). These receptors all stem from a young woman who had recovered from COVID-19.

This clone has just one count. The J gene is TRBJ2-6, the V gene TRBV9, with D hard to call. Germline V gives CDR1 SGDLS, CDR2 YYNGEE. V was clipped by 0 bases and J by 4 bases, with 8 bases between them. The CDR3 runs 15 residues. CDR3 residues: CASSVAYRGANVLTF. In DNA form, the CDR3 reads TGTGCCAGCAGCGTAGCTTATCGGGGGGCCAACGTCCTGACTTTC.

A note on this clone: Being one base from a much bigger clone, this may be a read error. The same CDR3 arises from other DNA sequences in this sample as well. In nucleotides, the CDR3 is TGTGCCAGCAGTTACTCGAGGGGACAGGGACACGAGCAGTACTTC. Protein product: CASSYSRGQGHEQYF. The chain joins TRBV6-5 to TRBJ2-7, with TRBD1 identical over 9 bases. The ends lost 0 bases at V and 5 bases at J; junction bases unmatched: 5. The CDR3 contains 15 residues. Germline CDR1 reads MNHEY; CDR2 reads SVGAGI.

The chain couples TRBV27 to TRBJ1-5, with 11 bases fitting TRBD1. This CDR3 is 16 amino acids long. Germline CDR1 reads MNHEY; CDR2 reads SMNVEV (reference sequence). V dropped 5 bases and J dropped 4; count of bases not matched to a gene: 7. CDR3 loop: CASSPMGTGGNQPQHF. In nucleotides, the CDR3 is TGTGCCAGCAGTCCTATGGGGACAGGGGGGAATCAGCCCCAGCATTTT.

This chain joins TRBV5-1 and TRBJ1-2; D possibly corresponds to TRBD1 (6 bases). The CDR3 is made up of 15 amino acids. Deletions cut 4 bases from V and 8 bases from J, with 21 bases between. In germline, CDR1 is SGHRS, CDR2 YFSETQ. DNA for the CDR3: TGCGCCAGCAGCCGCGCCCAGGGGCGTATGACGGGCTACACCTTC. It encodes CASSRAQGRMTGYTF.

In its sample, this clone was seen once. The chain uses TRBV6-6 and TRBJ1-3; no clear D gene. Between the trimmed V and J ends, which lost 5 bases and 4 bases, there was a span of 12 bases. The CDR3 is made up of 14 amino acids. In germline, CDR1 is MNHNY, CDR2 SVGAGI (reference sequence). CDR3 sequence (DNA): TGTGCCAGCAGTCACCTCCAGACAGGAAACACCATATATTTT. It encodes CASSHLQTGNTIYF.

The chain recombines TRBV12-3 or TRBV12-4 with TRBJ1-5, with D perhaps TRBD1 (5 bases). V shed 4 bases and J shed 6 bases, with 10 bases lying between them. The CDR3 totals 13 residues. The CDR3 here is CASSSVGLQPQHF. The DNA of the CDR3 is TGTGCCAGCAGTTCTGTGGGGCTTCAGCCCCAGCATTTT.

This chain uses TRBV6-1 with TRBJ2-1, with TRBD2 identical over 9 bases. Germline trimming cut 1 base from V and 6 bases from J; bases unmatched to any gene: 4. CDR3 length equals 15 residues. Germline assignment: CDR1 MNHNS and CDR2 SASEGT. CDR3 loop: CASSEGTSAFNEQFF. DNA for the CDR3: TGTGCCAGCAGTGAAGGGACTAGCGCTTTCAATGAGCAGTTCTTC.

This clone was picked up a small number of times. The rearrangement links TRBV4-2 to TRBJ1-6; perhaps TRBD1 as D (6 bases). Trimming shortened V by 2 bases and J by 0 bases, and 14 bases separated the two germline ends. Germline CDR1 and CDR2: LGHNA and YNFKEQ. The CDR3 spans 18 residues. The CDR3 DNA reads as TGTGCCAGCAGCCAATTGGGACAACCGAGCTCCTATAATTCACCCCTCCACTTT. Amino acids: CASSQLGQPSSYNSPLHF.